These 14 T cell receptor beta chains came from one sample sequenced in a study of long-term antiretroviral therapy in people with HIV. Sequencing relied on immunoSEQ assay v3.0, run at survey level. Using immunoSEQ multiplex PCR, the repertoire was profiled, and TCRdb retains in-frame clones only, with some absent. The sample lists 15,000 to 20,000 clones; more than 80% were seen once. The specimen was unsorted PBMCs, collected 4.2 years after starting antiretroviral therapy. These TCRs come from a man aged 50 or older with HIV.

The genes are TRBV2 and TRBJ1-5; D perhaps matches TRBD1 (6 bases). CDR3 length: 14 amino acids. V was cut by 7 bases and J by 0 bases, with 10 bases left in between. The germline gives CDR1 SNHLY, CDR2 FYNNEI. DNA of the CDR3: TGTGCCAGCACCGGACAGTATAGCAATCAGCCCCAGCATTTT. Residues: CASTGQYSNQPQHF.

The CDR3 coding sequence is TGTGCCAGCAGCATTGACGGGACAGGAGTCGACACTGAAGCTTTCTTT. Translated, it gives CASSIDGTGVDTEAFF. This chain uses TRBV5-8 with TRBJ1-1, with 8 bases that match TRBD1. The V gene end was trimmed by 4 bases and the J gene end by 3 bases; junction bases not matched to a gene: 11. The CDR3 length is 16 residues. Germline V gene sequence: CDR1 SGHTS, CDR2 YDEGEE.

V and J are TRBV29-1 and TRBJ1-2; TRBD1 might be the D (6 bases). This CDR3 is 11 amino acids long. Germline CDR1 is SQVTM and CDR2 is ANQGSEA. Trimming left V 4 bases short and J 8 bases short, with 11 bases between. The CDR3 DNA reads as TGCAGCGTTGGCCAGGGGAACGGCTACACCTTC. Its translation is CSVGQGNGYTF. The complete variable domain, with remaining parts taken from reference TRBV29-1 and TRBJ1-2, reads SAVISQKPSRDICQRGTSLTIQCQVDSQVTMMFWYRQQPGQSLTLIATANQGSEATYESGFVIDKFPISRPNLTFSTLTVSNMSPEDSSIYLCSVGQGNGYTFGSGTRLTVV.

In nucleotides, the CDR3 is TGTGCCAGCAGTTGGGGGGATACGCAGTATTTT. This gives the protein CASSWGDTQYF. The chain has TRBV27 and TRBJ2-3; D might be TRBD1 or TRBD2, each matching 5 bases. Trimming removed 4 bases at V and 6 bases at J, with 5 bases between. Germline V lookup: CDR1 MNHEY, CDR2 SMNVEV (reference sequence). This CDR3 contains 11 residues.

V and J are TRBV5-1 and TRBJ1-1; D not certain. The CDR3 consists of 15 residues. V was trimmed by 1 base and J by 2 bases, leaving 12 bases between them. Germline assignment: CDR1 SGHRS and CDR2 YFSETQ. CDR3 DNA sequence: TGCGCCAGCAGCTTGTCCGGCGGCCGAAACACTGAAGCTTTCTTT. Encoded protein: CASSLSGGRNTEAFF.

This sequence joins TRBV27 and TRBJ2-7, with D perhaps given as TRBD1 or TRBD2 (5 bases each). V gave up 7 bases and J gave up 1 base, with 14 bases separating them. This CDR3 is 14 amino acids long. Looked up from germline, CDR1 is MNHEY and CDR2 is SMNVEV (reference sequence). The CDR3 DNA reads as TGTGCCAGCACGACCAGGGACGGATCCTACGAGCAGTACTTC. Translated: CASTTRDGSYEQYF.

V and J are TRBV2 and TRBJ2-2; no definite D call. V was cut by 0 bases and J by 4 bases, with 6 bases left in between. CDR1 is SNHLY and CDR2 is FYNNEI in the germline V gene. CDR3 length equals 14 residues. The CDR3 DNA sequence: TGTGCCAGCAGTGAAGCGCTGCTCACCGGGGAGCTGTTTTTT. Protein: CASSEALLTGELFF.

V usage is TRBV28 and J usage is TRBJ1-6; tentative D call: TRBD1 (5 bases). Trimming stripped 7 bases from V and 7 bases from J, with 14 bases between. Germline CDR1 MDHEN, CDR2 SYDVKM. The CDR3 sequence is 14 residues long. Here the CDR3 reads CASILSGGNSPLHF. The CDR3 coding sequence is TGTGCCAGCATTCTTTCCGGGGGGAATTCACCCCTCCACTTT.

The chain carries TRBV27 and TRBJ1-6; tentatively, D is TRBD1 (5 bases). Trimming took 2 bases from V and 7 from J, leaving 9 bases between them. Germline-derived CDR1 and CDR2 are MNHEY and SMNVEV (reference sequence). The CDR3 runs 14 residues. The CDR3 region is CASSLQGHNSPLHF. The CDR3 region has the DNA TGTGCCAGCAGTTTACAGGGTCACAATTCACCCCTCCACTTT.

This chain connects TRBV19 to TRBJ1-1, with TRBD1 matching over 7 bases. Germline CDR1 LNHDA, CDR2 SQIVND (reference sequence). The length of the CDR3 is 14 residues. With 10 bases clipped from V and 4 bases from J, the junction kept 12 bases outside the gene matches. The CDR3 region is CATSRTGTFTEAFF. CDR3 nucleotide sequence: TGTGCCACCTCACGGACAGGAACTTTCACTGAAGCTTTCTTT.

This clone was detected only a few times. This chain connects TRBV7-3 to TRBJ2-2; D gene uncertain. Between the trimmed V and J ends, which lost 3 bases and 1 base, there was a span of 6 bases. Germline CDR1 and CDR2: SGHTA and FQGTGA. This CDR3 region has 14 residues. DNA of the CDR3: TGTGCCAGCAGCTTCAGACAGAACACCGGGGAGCTGTTTTTT. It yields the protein CASSFRQNTGELFF.

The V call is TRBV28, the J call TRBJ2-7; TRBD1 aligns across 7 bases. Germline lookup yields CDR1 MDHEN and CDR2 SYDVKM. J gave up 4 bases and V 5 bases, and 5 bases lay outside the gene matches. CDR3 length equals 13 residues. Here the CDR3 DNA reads TGTGCCAGCAGTAAAGGGGGCACATACGAGCAGTACTTC. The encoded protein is CASSKGGTYEQYF.

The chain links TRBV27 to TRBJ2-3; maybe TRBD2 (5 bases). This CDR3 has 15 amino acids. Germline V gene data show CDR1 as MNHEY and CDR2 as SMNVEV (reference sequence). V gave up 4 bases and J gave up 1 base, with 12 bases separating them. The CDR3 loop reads CASSSVPEGTDTQYF. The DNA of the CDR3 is TGTGCCAGCAGTTCTGTCCCGGAGGGCACAGATACGCAGTATTTT.

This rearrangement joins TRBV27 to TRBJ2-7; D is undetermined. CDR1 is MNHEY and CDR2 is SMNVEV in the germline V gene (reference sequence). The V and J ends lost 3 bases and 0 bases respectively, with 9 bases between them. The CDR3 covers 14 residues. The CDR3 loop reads CASSFRWGSYEQYF. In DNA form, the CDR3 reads TGTGCCAGCAGTTTCAGGTGGGGCTCCTACGAGCAGTACTTC.